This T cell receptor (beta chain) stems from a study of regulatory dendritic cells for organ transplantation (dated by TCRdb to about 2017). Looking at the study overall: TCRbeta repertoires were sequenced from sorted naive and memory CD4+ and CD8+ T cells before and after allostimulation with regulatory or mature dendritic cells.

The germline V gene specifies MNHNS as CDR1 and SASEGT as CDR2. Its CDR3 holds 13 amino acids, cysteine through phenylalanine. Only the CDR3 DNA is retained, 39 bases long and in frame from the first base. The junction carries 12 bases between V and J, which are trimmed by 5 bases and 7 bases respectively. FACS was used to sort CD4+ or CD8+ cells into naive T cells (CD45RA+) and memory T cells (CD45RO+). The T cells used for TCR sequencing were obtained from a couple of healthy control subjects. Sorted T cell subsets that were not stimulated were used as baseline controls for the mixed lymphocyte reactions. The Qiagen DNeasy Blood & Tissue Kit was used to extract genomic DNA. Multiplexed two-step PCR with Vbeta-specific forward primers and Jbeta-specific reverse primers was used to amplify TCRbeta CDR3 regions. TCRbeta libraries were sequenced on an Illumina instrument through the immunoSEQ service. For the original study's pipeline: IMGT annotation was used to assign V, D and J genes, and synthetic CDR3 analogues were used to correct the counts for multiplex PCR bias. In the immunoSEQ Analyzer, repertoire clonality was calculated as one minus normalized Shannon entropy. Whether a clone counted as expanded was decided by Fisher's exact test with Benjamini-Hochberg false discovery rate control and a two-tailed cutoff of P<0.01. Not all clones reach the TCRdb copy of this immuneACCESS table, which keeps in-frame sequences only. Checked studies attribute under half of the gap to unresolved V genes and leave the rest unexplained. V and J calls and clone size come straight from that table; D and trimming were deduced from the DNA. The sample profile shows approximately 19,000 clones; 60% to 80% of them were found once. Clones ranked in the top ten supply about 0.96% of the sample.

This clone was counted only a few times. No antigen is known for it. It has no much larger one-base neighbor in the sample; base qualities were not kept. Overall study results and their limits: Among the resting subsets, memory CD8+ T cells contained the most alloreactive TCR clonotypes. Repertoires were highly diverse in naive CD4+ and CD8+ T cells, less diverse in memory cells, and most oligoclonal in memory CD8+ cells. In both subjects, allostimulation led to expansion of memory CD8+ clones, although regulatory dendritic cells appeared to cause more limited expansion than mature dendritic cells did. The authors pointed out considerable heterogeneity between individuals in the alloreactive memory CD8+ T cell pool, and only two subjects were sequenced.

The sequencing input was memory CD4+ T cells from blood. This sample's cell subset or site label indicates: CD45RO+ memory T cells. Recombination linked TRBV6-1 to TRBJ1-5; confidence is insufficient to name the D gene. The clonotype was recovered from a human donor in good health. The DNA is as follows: TGTGCCAGCAGTAGCTCGATGTCCCAGCCCCAGCATTTT. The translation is CASSSSMSQPQHF.